This T cell receptor (beta chain) was sequenced for a study of PD-1 blockade in classical Hodgkin lymphoma. Study-level findings and limits: There was a significant rise in CD4+ TCR diversity by C4D1, with no such rise for CD8+. Newly diagnosed patients were reported to start with lower TCR diversity than healthy donors. Exclusion was applied to patients who started nivolumab under 1 year after ASCT.

Each patient's relapse followed autologous stem cell transplantation, and brentuximab vedotin exposure varied. Assay: immunoSEQ multiplex PCR; the TCRdb copy retains only in-frame clones and omits some. This repertoire shows some 25,000 clones, roughly 65% found once; its top ten account for approximately 12%. A remark on this clone: Its antigen is not identified.

Between the trimmed V and J ends, which lost 5 bases and 6 bases, there was a span of 8 bases. Per the germline V gene, CDR1 is SGHTA and CDR2 is FQGNSA. This CDR3 has 11 amino acids. The origin of this receptor is a human donor with classical Hodgkin lymphoma. Sequenced material: peripheral blood mononuclear cells (PBMCs), taken before the second cycle of nivolumab. The J gene is TRBJ2-7, the V gene TRBV7-2; no firm D call. CDR3 DNA sequence: TGTGCCAGCAGCCCCGGCCGCGAGCAGTACTTC. It encodes CASSPGREQYF.